A selection of T cell receptor beta chains follows, all from one sample in a study of post-analysis software for immune sequencing data. TCRdb re-called the PCR reads with MiXCR, one entry per CDR3 protein. The sample includes almost 700,000 distinct CDR3 sequences, 55% to 70% seen only once; the top ten take about 10%. Sequenced sample: blood. The receptors were gathered from a girl aged 2-10 years with multiple sclerosis. Both conserved end residues are part of each CDR3. D genes are given only for firm matches. Some rows mark clone size as missing; the rest say once, few, many or name a class of expanded clone.

>TRBJ2-3|TRBD1|TRBV5-1|NA
TGCGCCAGCAGCTTGGTACCCACGGCAGGGGGTTCCACAGATACGCAGTATTTT
CASSLVPTAGGSTDTQYF
>TRBJ2-7|TRBD2|TRBV15|few
TGTGCCACCAGCAGGGTAAAGCGGGAGCTGGGGTACGAGCAGTACTTC
CATSRVKRELGYEQYF
>TRBJ2-1|TRBD2|TRBV7-9|NA
TGTGCCAGCAGCTTTAGCGGGGGGGCGGTCAATGAGCAGTTCTTC
CASSFSGGAVNEQFF
>TRBJ1-2|TRBD1|TRBV6-1|NA
TGTGCCAGCAGTGACCTGGGACAGGGGACCGGCTACACCTTC
CASSDLGQGTGYTF
>TRBJ2-1|TRBD2|TRBV5-1|NA
TGCGCCAGCAGCTTATCCGGGACTAGCGGCCAACGAGAGCAGTTCTTC
CASSLSGTSGQREQFF
>TRBJ2-1|TRBD2|TRBV10-3|NA
TGTGCCATCCGCTCTCCTAGCGGGGGGGGAACCAATGAGCAGTTCTTC
CAIRSPSGGGTNEQFF
>TRBJ2-1|NA|TRBV7-3|few
TGTGCCAGCAGCTTTCAAACGGGGGCGGGCCTAACCTACAATGAGCAGTTCTTC
CASSFQTGAGLTYNEQFF
>TRBJ1-2|TRBD1|TRBV6-1|NA
TGTGCCAGCAGTCGAACAGGGGTTGGCTACACCTTC
CASSRTGVGYTF
>TRBJ2-3|TRBD2|TRBV10-3|NA
TGTGCCATCAGTGAGTCGGTCGGGGGGGACACAGATACGCAGTATTTT
CAISESVGGDTDTQYF
>TRBJ2-3|TRBD1|TRBV5-1|NA
TGCGCCAGCAGCCCAGGACAGGTGATTAGCACAGATACGCAGTATTTT
CASSPGQVISTDTQYF
>TRBJ2-5|TRBD1|TRBV6-2/TRBV6-3|NA
TGTGCCAGCAGCAAGGACAGGGTATTAGAGACCCAGTACTTC
CASSKDRVLETQYF
>TRBJ2-5|NA|TRBV29-1|NA
TGCAGCGTTGTACTCCAGTTCGGGAAGACCCAGTACTTC
CSVVLQFGKTQYF
>TRBJ2-1|NA|TRBV7-3|once
TGTGCCAGCAGCCCCCACGGGGGAGTGGGCAATGAGCAGTTCTTC
CASSPHGGVGNEQFF
>TRBJ2-1|NA|TRBV7-2|few
TGTGCCAGCAGATTGTTCCCGAACAATGAGCAGTTCTTC
CASRLFPNNEQFF
>TRBJ2-7|TRBD1|TRBV5-6|once
TGTGCCAGCAGCTTCTACAGGGGACCCTACGAGCAGTACTTC
CASSFYRGPYEQYF
>TRBJ1-2|NA|TRBV11-2|NA
TGTGCCAGCAGCTTAGAGCCGGGCGATAACTATGGCTACACCTTC
CASSLEPGDNYGYTF
>TRBJ2-5|NA|TRBV12-3/TRBV12-4|NA
TGTGCCAGCAGCCTTATACCCAGGGGAGAGACCCAGTACTTC
CASSLIPRGETQYF
>TRBJ1-5|NA|TRBV7-9|NA
TGTGCCAGCAGCTTAGGTCAGGGGTCAAATGCTCAGCCCCAGCATTTT
CASSLGQGSNAQPQHF
>TRBJ1-1|TRBD1|TRBV4-1|once
TGCGCCAGCAGCCAAGATATGAACAGGGGGCCGGGGAACACTGAAGCTTTCTTT
CASSQDMNRGPGNTEAFF
>TRBJ2-1|TRBD2|TRBV2|once
TGTGCCAGCGGGGGACTAGCGGGAGGATTGGTTTCCTACAATGAGCAGTTCTTC
CASGGLAGGLVSYNEQFF
>TRBJ2-1|TRBD2|TRBV10-2|NA
TGCGCCAGCAGTGAGGGGCTAGCGGGAGGGGTCAATGCGCAGTTCTTC
CASSEGLAGGVNAQFF
>TRBJ2-1|NA|TRBV5-1|many
TGTGCTAGCAGCTTAGGGCTAGACAATGAGCAGTTCTTC
CASSLGLDNEQFF
>TRBJ2-1|NA|TRBV12-3/TRBV12-4|few
TGTGCCACAGGGGAAGGTGGGCAGGAGGAGCAGTTCTTC
CATGEGGQEEQFF
>TRBJ2-7|NA|TRBV29-1|NA
TGCAGCGTTGAGGAACGAGGTTCCCTGACCTACGAGCAGTACTTC
CSVEERGSLTYEQYF
>TRBJ2-1|NA|TRBV16|few
TGTGCCAGCAGCCAATCTACCTACAATGAGCAGTTCTTC
CASSQSTYNEQFF
>TRBJ2-1|TRBD2|TRBV29-1|NA
TGCAGCGCTTTGGGCGGGAGGACCTACAATGAGCAGTTCTTC
CSALGGRTYNEQFF
>TRBJ2-3|NA|TRBV3-1|NA
TGTGCCAGCAGCCAAGATTACGGGATCAGCACAGATACGCAGTATTTT
CASSQDYGISTDTQYF
>TRBJ2-1|TRBD1|TRBV29-1|NA
TGCAGCGTACCGGGACAGGGGCCGAAGAAAAAGAATGAGCAGTTCTTC
CSVPGQGPKKKNEQFF
>TRBJ2-1|NA|TRBV20-1|NA
TGCAGTGCCTTCGGGCACAATGACCGCGATGAGCAGTTCTTC
CSAFGHNDRDEQFF
>TRBJ2-1|TRBD2|TRBV4-1|NA
TGCGCCAGCAGCCAAGTTTCTAGCGGGGGGAACAATGAGCAGTTCTTC
CASSQVSSGGNNEQFF
>TRBJ2-6|NA|TRBV6-1|few
TGTCCCACCCCGGCTGGGGCCAACGTCCTGACTTTC
CPTPAGANVLTF
>TRBJ2-5|NA|TRBV29-1|few
TGCAGCGTTGAAGCCAGGTACCAAGAGACCCAGTACTTC
CSVEARYQETQYF
>TRBJ1-6|NA|TRBV6-5|once
TGTGCCAGCAGTTGGACGGGACGGGCTAGCTCCTATAATTCACCCCTCCACTTT
CASSWTGRASSYNSPLHF
>TRBJ2-3|TRBD1|TRBV6-5|NA
TGTGCCAGCAGTAGACAGGGATTTTCCACAGATACGCAGTATTTT
CASSRQGFSTDTQYF
>TRBJ2-1|NA|TRBV7-2|NA
TGTGCCAGCAGCTTATTGGGGGGAACCTACAATGAGCGGTTCTTC
CASSLLGGTYNERFF
>TRBJ2-3|NA|TRBV11-2|few
TGTGCCAGCGGATCCGGGACCCACCCGGTATTAGATACGCAGTATTTT
CASGSGTHPVLDTQYF
>TRBJ2-1|NA|TRBV12-3/TRBV12-4|NA
TGTGCCAGCAGTTCGGGACATCGTATAGAGCAGTTCTTC
CASSSGHRIEQFF
>TRBJ1-5|NA|TRBV12-3/TRBV12-4|NA
TGTGCCAGCGGCAATCACAGGGAGAGAGGGCAGCCCCAGCATTTT
CASGNHRERGQPQHF
>TRBJ2-1|NA|TRBV12-3/TRBV12-4|NA
TGTGCCAGCAGTCCCCTTACTAGTGTCGATGGGGGTGAGCAGTTCTTC
CASSPLTSVDGGEQFF
>TRBJ2-1|NA|TRBV4-3|NA
TGCGCCAGCAGCCAAGAGAGCTTAAGCTCCTACAATGAGCAGTTCTTC
CASSQESLSSYNEQFF
>TRBJ2-7|NA|TRBV6-2/TRBV6-3|NA
TGTGCCAGCAGTTTTACGGTCTCCTACGAGCAGTACTTC
CASSFTVSYEQYF
>TRBJ2-5|TRBD1|TRBV10-3|NA
TGTGCCATAGCGACAGGGGGTACATCTAGAGAGACCCAGTACTTC
CAIATGGTSRETQYF
>TRBJ2-5|NA|TRBV7-2|NA
TGTGCCAGCAGCTTAGTGGTCGACTCCCAAGAGACCCAGTACTTC
CASSLVVDSQETQYF
>TRBJ1-4|NA|TRBV10-3|NA
TGTGCCATCAGTGAGCGGGGAACTAATGAAAAACTGTTTTTT
CAISERGTNEKLFF
>TRBJ2-2|TRBD2|TRBV13|NA
TGTGCCAGCAGCCCGGAGGAGCGGGGACGAAACACCGGGGAGCTGTTTTTT
CASSPEERGRNTGELFF
>TRBJ2-5|NA|TRBV9|NA
TGTGCCAGCAGCTCCAACCGGGGGACCCAGTACTTC
CASSSNRGTQYF